Reported below is one T cell receptor beta chain. The antigen it binds to is not known. Within one base of it there is no much larger clone, and no base qualities were kept. This sample was taken from a study of response to subunit inactivated influenza vaccine (dated by TCRdb to the late 2010s). Broadly, across the study: The study used deep quantitative T cell receptor repertoire profiling to track responses to a trivalent subunit inactivated influenza vaccine.

The germline V gene (reference sequence) provides CDR1 DFQATT and CDR2 SNEGSKA. V is cut by 5 bases and J by 2 bases, and the space between the germline ends is 23 bases. From its cysteine to its phenylalanine, the CDR3 spans 17 amino acids. Only the CDR3 DNA stays, 51 bases, in frame from base 1. The research as a whole found: According to the authors, only a limited number of new T cells may be recruited by each seasonal influenza vaccination.

Receptor libraries were prepared by RT-PCR. Sequencing relied on an Illumina HiSeq 2500. TCRdb reprocessed the public reads (quality trimming at Q25 with fastp, clone calling with MiXCR) and kept in-frame beta chains. Merged by CDR3 protein, the rows form single entries marked with the most common genes and DNA. For this sample there are approximately 490,000 distinct CDR3 sequences; approximately 7.2% appear just once. Over 10% of the sample belongs to the ten largest clones. Sequenced here: PBMCs from blood, sampled around 25 months after vaccination. This TCR derives from a man aged 50 to 69 who received an inactivated influenza vaccine. Donor details come from another sample of the same person, matched by shared clones. The rearranged segments are TRBV20-1 and TRBJ2-3; TRBD1 is perhaps the D gene, given 5 matching bases. This receptor carries the CDR3 CSADWVQERFDTDTQYF. Read as DNA, the sequence is TGCAGTGCTGATTGGGTACAGGAGCGTTTTGACACAGATACGCAGTATTTT.